This T cell receptor (beta chain) was captured by sequencing in a study of T cell clusters in autoimmune cytopenias. The length of the CDR3 is 15 residues. The germline CDR1 and CDR2 sequences are MGHDK and SYGVNS. Findings and limits, study-wide: The T cell clusters were defined only in silico, without experimental functional validation. Clustering suggested that physiological T cell clusters were missing in primary autoimmune cytopenia patients. TRB repertoire shifts in secondary cytopenia and chronic lymphocytic leukemia mostly reflected lymphoma, not autoimmunity.

TRB was amplified from roughly 270 ng of peripheral blood genomic DNA per sample. Concerning this clonotype itself: Antigen unknown.

One tube held mixed TRB-A and TRB-B primer pools for touch-down PCR. Following a re-call of the multiplex PCR reads, TCRdb has one entry per CDR3 protein and lacks DNA. Found here are thousands of distinct CDR3 sequences; the top ten clones hold approximately 5%. Sequencing was done on a sample of peripheral blood. The rearrangement joins TRBV25-1 to TRBJ1-3; TCRdb indicates TRBD1, and absent DNA this call remains unverified. This clonotype was obtained from a human donor with an autoimmune cytopenia or autoimmune hepatitis (not recorded which). The chain's CDR3 is CASSERGATGNTIYF.